Here is one T cell receptor (beta chain) with its context. This specimen belongs to a study of OX40 agonist ivuxolimab in advanced cancers. The V and J ends lost 5 bases and 7 bases respectively, with 17 bases between them. Germline CDR1 GTSNPN, CDR2 SVGIG (reference sequence). This CDR3 is 13 amino acids long. The method was immunoSEQ multiplex PCR; TCRdb's version includes in-frame clones alone and lacks a portion of them. The repertoire consists of 70,000 to 80,000 clones, with around 86% occurring once and the leading ten covering under 0.85%. Sequenced here: CD4+ or CD8+ T cells sorted from blood, sampled in a trial of the OX40 agonist ivuxolimab. The V call is TRBV30, the J call TRBJ1-2; D uncertain. This sequence was found in an adult with an advanced solid tumor such as melanoma, head and neck, liver or kidney cancer. The CDR3 DNA sequence: TGTGCCTGGTCTCAAAGGGCAGACGGTGGCTACACCTTC. The encoded protein is CAWSQRADGGYTF.